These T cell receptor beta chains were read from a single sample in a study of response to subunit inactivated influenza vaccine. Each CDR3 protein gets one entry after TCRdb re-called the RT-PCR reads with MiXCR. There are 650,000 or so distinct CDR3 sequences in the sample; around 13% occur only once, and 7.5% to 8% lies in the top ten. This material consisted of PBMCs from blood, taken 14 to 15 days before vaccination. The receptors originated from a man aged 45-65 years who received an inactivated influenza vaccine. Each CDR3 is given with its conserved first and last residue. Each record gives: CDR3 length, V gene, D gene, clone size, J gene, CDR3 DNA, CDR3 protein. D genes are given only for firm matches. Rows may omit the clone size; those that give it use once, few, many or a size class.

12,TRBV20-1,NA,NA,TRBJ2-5,TGCAGTGGGTCGTCGTTCGCAGAGACCCAGTACTTC,CSGSSFAETQYF
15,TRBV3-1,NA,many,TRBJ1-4,TGTGCCAGCACCCAGGGAGAGGGACCAGGTGAAAAACTGTTTTTT,CASTQGEGPGEKLFF
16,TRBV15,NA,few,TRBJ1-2,TGTGCCACCAGTAACCGGGCCCATATGCAAGGAATCTCGTACACCTTC,CATSNRAHMQGISYTF
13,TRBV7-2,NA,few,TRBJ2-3,TGTGCCAGCAGCTCAAGAAACCCAGATACGCAGTATTTT,CASSSRNPDTQYF
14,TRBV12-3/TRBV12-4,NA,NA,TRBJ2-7,TGTGCCAGCAGTAGGCTCGACAGAGCCTACGAGCAGTACTTC,CASSRLDRAYEQYF
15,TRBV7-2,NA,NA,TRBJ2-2,TGTGCCAGCACCAAGGACATCGCGAACACCGGGGAGCTGTTTTTT,CASTKDIANTGELFF
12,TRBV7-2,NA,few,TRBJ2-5,TGTGCCAGCAGAGTAGCGGAAGAGACCCAGTACTTC,CASRVAEETQYF
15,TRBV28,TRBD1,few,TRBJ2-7,TGTGCCAGCAGTTCCCCCGGGACAGGGGGCTGGGAGCAGTACTTC,CASSSPGTGGWEQYF
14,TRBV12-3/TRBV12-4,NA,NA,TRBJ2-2,TGTGCCAGCATAGGGACCGCGAACACCGGGGAGCTGTTTTTT,CASIGTANTGELFF
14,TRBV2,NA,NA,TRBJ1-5,TGTGCCAGCAGTGTCCCCGGGTTGAGACAGCCCCAGCATTTT,CASSVPGLRQPQHF
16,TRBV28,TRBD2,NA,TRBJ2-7,TGTGCCAGCAACAAGCCCCCGGGACTATGGGGTCGGGCGCAGTACTTC,CASNKPPGLWGRAQYF
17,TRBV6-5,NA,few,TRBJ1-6,TGTGCCAGCAGTTATGAACCCGAGGGGGGCCCGGATTCACCCCTCCACTTT,CASSYEPEGGPDSPLHF
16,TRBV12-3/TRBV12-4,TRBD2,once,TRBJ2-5,TGTGCCAGCAACATCGGACTAGCGGGAGGGTGGGAGACCCAGTACTTC,CASNIGLAGGWETQYF
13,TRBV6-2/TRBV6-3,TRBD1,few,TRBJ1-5,TGTGCCAGCGGACAGGGGCTAGGACAGCCCCAGCATTTT,CASGQGLGQPQHF
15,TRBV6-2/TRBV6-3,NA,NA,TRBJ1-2,TGTGCCAGCAGTTACCTCCCCGGGAACCTCTATGGCTACACCTTC,CASSYLPGNLYGYTF
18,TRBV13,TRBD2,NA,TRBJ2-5,TGTGCCAGCAGCTTAGGCCGTGAGTTCATGGCGGGAGCAGAGACCCAGTACTTC,CASSLGREFMAGAETQYF
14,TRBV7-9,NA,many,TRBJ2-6,TGTGCCAGCAGCCACTTCAAGGGGGCCAACGTCCTGACTTTC,CASSHFKGANVLTF
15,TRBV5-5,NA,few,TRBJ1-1,TGTGCCAGCAGCTTGTCTTCCGCAATGGGTACTGAAGCTTTCTTT,CASSLSSAMGTEAFF
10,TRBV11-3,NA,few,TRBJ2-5,TGTGCCCTCAGCCGTCTACTCTCTTACTTC,CALSRLLSYF
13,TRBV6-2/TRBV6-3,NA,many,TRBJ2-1,TGTGCCAGCGGCCTTTACTCCTACAATGAGCAGTTCTTC,CASGLYSYNEQFF
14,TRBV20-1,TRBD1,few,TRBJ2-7,TGCAGTGCCCCCGGACAGGGACCAGTCTACGAGCAGTACTTC,CSAPGQGPVYEQYF
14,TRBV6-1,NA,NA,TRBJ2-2,TGTGCCAGCGGCCTACAGGGCAACGCCGGGGAGCTGTTTTTT,CASGLQGNAGELFF
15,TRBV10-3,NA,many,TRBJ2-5,TGTGCCATCAGTGAGTCGGGGACTCAATCAGAGACCCAGTACTTC,CAISESGTQSETQYF
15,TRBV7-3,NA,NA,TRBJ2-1,TGTGCCAGCAGTTATCTAGCGAACTCCTACAATGAGCAGTTCTTC,CASSYLANSYNEQFF
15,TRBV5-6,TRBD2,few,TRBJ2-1,TGTGCCAGCAGCTTCGGGGGGTTAATCGACAATGAGCAGTTCTTC,CASSFGGLIDNEQFF
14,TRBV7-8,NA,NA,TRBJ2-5,TGTGCCAGCAGCATACAGGAGGACCAAGAGACCCAGTACTTC,CASSIQEDQETQYF
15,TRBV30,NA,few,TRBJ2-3,TGTGCCTGGGAGGCATCCGATTCCCTCACAGATACGCAGTATTTT,CAWEASDSLTDTQYF
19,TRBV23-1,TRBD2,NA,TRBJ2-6,TGCGCCAGCACCCCAAGGGGAGGGGTGCTACACTCTGGGGCCAACGTCCTGACTTTC,CASTPRGGVLHSGANVLTF
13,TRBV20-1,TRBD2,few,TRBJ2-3,TGCAGTGCCCAAGGACTAGCTGGAGATACGCAGTATTTT,CSAQGLAGDTQYF
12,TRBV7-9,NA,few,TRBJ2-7,TGTGCCAGCACTAGGGATTATGGTGAGCAGTACTTC,CASTRDYGEQYF
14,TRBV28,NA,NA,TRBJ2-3,TGTGCCGGAAGGACTACCGGAACCACAGATACGCAGTATTTT,CAGRTTGTTDTQYF
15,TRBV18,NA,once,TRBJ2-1,TGTGCCAGCTCAAGATCCCGGGCAGGGTACAATGAGCAGTTCTTC,CASSRSRAGYNEQFF
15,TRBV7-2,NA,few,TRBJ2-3,TGTGCCAGCAGCTTTTCAGGGATATGGACAGATACGCAGTATTTT,CASSFSGIWTDTQYF
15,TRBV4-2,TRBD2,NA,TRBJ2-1,TGTGCCAGCAGCCAAGGCCTAGCGGAAAACAATGAGCAGTTCTTC,CASSQGLAENNEQFF
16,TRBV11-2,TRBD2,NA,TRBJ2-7,TGTGCCAGCAGGGGACTAGCGGGGGGCTCTTACTACGAGCAGTACTTC,CASRGLAGGSYYEQYF
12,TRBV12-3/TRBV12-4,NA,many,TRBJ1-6,TGTGCCAGCAGTTCTACCAATTCACCCCTCCACTTT,CASSSTNSPLHF
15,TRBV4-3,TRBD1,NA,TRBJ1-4,TGCGCCAGCAGCCCGGCGGGACAGGGACGAGAAAAACTGTTTTTT,CASSPAGQGREKLFF
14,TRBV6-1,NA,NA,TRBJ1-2,TGTGCCAGCAGTGAATTGGGGTTAAACTATGGCTACACCTTC,CASSELGLNYGYTF
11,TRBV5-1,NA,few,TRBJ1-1,TGCGCCAGCAGCGGAACGAGTGAAGCTTTCTTT,CASSGTSEAFF
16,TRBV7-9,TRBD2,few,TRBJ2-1,TGTGCCAGCAGCGGGACTAGCGGGGGGGCCTGGGATGAGCAGTTCTTC,CASSGTSGGAWDEQFF
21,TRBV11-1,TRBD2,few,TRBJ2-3,TGTGCCAGCAGCTTATTCCAGTGGGGGACTAGCGGGGGAGATCCCACAACTACGCAGTATTTT,CASSLFQWGTSGGDPTTTQYF
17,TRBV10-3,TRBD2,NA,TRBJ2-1,TGTGCCAGCAGTGAGTCCCCCTCTAGCGGGGGCTACAATGAGCAGTTCTTC,CASSESPSSGGYNEQFF
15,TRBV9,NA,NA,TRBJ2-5,TGTGCCAGCAGCGTAGCCCCGGGCGGGCAAGAGACCCAGTACTTC,CASSVAPGGQETQYF
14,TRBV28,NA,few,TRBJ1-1,TGTGCCAGCACCCCCCGGGCAGGATTCACTGAAGCTTTCTTT,CASTPRAGFTEAFF
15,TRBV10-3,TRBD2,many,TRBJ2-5,TGTGCCATCAGCGGCCCGAGCGGGGGTGCTGAGACCCAGTACTTC,CAISGPSGGAETQYF
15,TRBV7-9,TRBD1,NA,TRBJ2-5,TGTGCCAGCAGCCCCCGAGGGGACAGGGACGGCACCCAGTACTTC,CASSPRGDRDGTQYF